These 20 T cell receptor beta chains came from one sample sequenced in a study of identical twins (dated by TCRdb to about 2016). Libraries were prepared through 5' RACE. Sequencing took place on an Illumina HiSeq 2000. Using fastp at Q25 and MiXCR, TCRdb reprocessed the public reads and kept productive beta chains. Entries that share a CDR3 protein sequence are merged under the most common genes and DNA. Here the sample has fewer than 550,000 distinct CDR3 sequences; roughly 15% occur a single time. The ten largest clonotypes hold less than 0.5% of the sample. These same records also appear under a second study, on yellow fever vaccine responses in identical twins.

Sequencing was performed on CD4+ T cells sorted from blood. The receptors shown here come from a woman aged 18-35 years in good health.

This chain uses TRBV20-1 with TRBJ2-5; 14 nucleotides agree with TRBD2. Trimming cost V 6 bases and J 5 bases; bases outside gene matches: 8. The CDR3 covers 15 residues. Germline-derived CDR1 and CDR2 are DFQATT and SNEGSKA (reference sequence). CDR3 coding DNA: TGCAGTGCCAGGCTCGGGACTAGCGGGAGTGAGACCCAGTACTTC. Its translation: CSARLGTSGSETQYF.

V and J are TRBV24-1 and TRBJ2-2, with TRBD1 matching over 8 bases. Trimming removed 4 bases from V and 2 bases from J; junction bases left unmatched: 8. The length of the CDR3 is 17 residues. Germline assignment: CDR1 KGHDR and CDR2 SFDVKD. CDR3 DNA sequence: TGTGCCACCAGTGAACTAGACAGGGGCGGAAACACCGGGGAGCTGTTTTTT. Translating gives CATSELDRGGNTGELFF.

Only a few counts were recorded for this clonotype. The chain combines TRBV18 with TRBJ2-1; TRBD1 aligns across 10 bases. This CDR3 contains 17 residues. The germline V gene has CDR1 KGHSH and CDR2 LQKENI. Losses at the gene ends were 3 bases for V and 1 base for J; bases not matched to a gene: 6. The CDR3 nucleotides read TGTGCCAGCTCACCGTCAGACAGGGGGCTTTCCTACAATGAGCAGTTCTTC. Protein product: CASSPSDRGLSYNEQFF.

This clonotype was seen more than once but under ten times. The J gene is TRBJ2-7, the V gene TRBV10-1, with 9 bases identical to TRBD2. Trimming removed 3 bases from V and 2 bases from J; junction bases left unmatched: 20. The CDR3 covers 20 residues. Germline V gives CDR1 WNHNN, CDR2 SYGVQD (reference sequence). The CDR3 DNA reads TGCGCCAGCAGTGAATCCGCCCGTGGGGCTAGCGGGACTCCAACCTACGAGCAGTACGTC. It encodes CASSESARGASGTPTYEQYV.

In this sample, this clonotype turned up a few times. The J gene is TRBJ2-3, the V gene TRBV11-3; maybe TRBD2 (5 bases). In germline, CDR1 is SGHNT, CDR2 YENEEA. Trimming took off 4 bases at V and 5 bases at J, with 10 bases between the two ends. This CDR3 contains 13 residues. The CDR3 spells CASSSNAGDTQYF. The CDR3 coding sequence is TGTGCCAGCAGCTCAAATGCGGGAGATACGCAGTATTTT.

The chain employs TRBV5-1 and TRBJ2-1, with D unclear. This CDR3 is 14 amino acids long. Germline values: CDR1 SGHRS, CDR2 YFSETQ. V lost 1 base to trimming and J lost 6 bases, with 11 bases between them. The CDR3: CASSLPGRSNEQFF. The CDR3 coding sequence is TGCGCCAGCAGCTTGCCCGGGCGGTCCAATGAGCAGTTCTTC.

The CDR3 spells CASSFYPSGRARETQYF. CDR3 DNA sequence: TGCGCCAGCAGCTTTTATCCTAGCGGGAGGGCCCGGGAGACCCAGTACTTC. The chain is built from TRBV5-1 and TRBJ2-5; 12 nucleotides agree with TRBD2. The CDR3 has 17 amino acids. The germline gives CDR1 SGHRS, CDR2 YFSETQ. V was clipped by 2 bases and J by 5 bases; unmatched bases: 10.

This clonotype was counted at least ten times. The chain links TRBV12-3 or TRBV12-4 to TRBJ1-6; 10 bases agree with TRBD1. This CDR3 contains 15 residues. The J segment lost 7 bases and the V segment lost 7 bases, leaving 7 bases of the junction unmatched. This CDR3 is CASTRTGGSNSPLHF. In DNA form, the CDR3 reads TGTGCCAGCACTAGGACAGGGGGATCCAATTCACCCCTCCACTTT.

The V gene is TRBV2, the J gene TRBJ2-7, with D possibly TRBD1 on 5 matching bases. V gave up 2 bases and J gave up 0 bases, with 14 bases separating them. This CDR3 has 16 residues. The germline CDR1 and CDR2 sequences are SNHLY and FYNNEI. CDR3 in amino acids: CASSEQGPESSYEQYF. For the CDR3, the DNA is TGTGCCAGCAGTGAACAGGGTCCGGAAAGCTCCTACGAGCAGTACTTC.

The chain's CDR3 is CSARLNNEQFF. CDR3 DNA sequence: TGCAGTGCTAGACTCAACAATGAGCAGTTCTTC. The chain is built from TRBV20-1 and TRBJ2-1, with D unclear. Germline V gene lookup returns CDR1 DFQATT and CDR2 SNEGSKA (reference sequence). The CDR3 length is 11 residues. V lost 2 bases and J 5 bases, leaving 4 bases between the germline ends.

The chain uses TRBV28 and TRBJ2-3; 7 nucleotides line up with TRBD1. Trimming took 6 bases from V and 0 from J; bases not matched to a gene: 3. From germline, CDR1 is MDHEN and CDR2 SYDVKM. CDR3 length: 14 amino acids. CDR3 amino acids: CASRPGQSTDTQYF. The CDR3 DNA reads as TGTGCCAGCAGACCGGGACAGAGCACAGATACGCAGTATTTT.

CDR3: CASSLTPEEGETQYF. Here the CDR3 DNA reads TGTGCCAGCAGCTTAACTCCGGAGGAGGGAGAGACCCAGTACTTC. The chain uses TRBV7-3 and TRBJ2-5; a possible D gene is TRBD2 (6 bases). Germline V gene data show CDR1 as SGHTA and CDR2 as FQGTGA. V was pared by 0 bases and J by 4 bases, with 12 bases between. The CDR3 contains 15 residues.

The sample holds a few counts of this clonotype. The chain links TRBV3-1 to TRBJ2-2, with D possibly TRBD2 on 6 matching bases. The CDR3 runs 16 residues. CDR1 LGHDT and CDR2 YNNKEL come from the germline V gene (reference sequence). V gave up 0 bases and J gave up 5 bases, with 13 bases separating them. The CDR3 sequence is CASSQESAGRTGELFF. The CDR3 DNA sequence: TGTGCCAGCAGCCAAGAGTCTGCAGGGAGGACCGGGGAGCTGTTTTTT.

This clonotype was seen a few times. This chain joins TRBV5-1 and TRBJ1-1; no firm D call. The length of the CDR3 is 15 residues. CDR1 and CDR2 (germline): SGHRS, YFSETQ. Between the trimmed V and J ends, which lost 0 bases and 8 bases, there was a span of 17 bases. The CDR3 loop is CASSLGRRWEEEAFF. Here the CDR3 DNA reads TGCGCCAGCAGCTTGGGGCGGAGGTGGGAGGAGGAAGCTTTCTTT.

This clonotype was seen only a few times. This sequence joins TRBV9 and TRBJ1-1; D is possibly TRBD1 (5 bases). The CDR3 extends over 16 amino acids. The germline gives CDR1 SGDLS, CDR2 YYNGEE. Trimming left V 0 bases short and J 4 bases short, with 16 bases between. The CDR3 region is CASSVGSGSVFTEAFF. Here the CDR3 DNA reads TGTGCCAGCAGCGTAGGGTCAGGGAGCGTTTTCACTGAAGCTTTCTTT.

This clonotype was detected only a few times. The chain combines TRBV12-3 or TRBV12-4 with TRBJ2-7; no reliable D call. The CDR3 spans 13 residues. V shed 7 bases and J shed 2 bases, with 12 bases lying between them. CDR3 sequence reads: CASTPSVTYEQYF. The CDR3 DNA is TGTGCCAGCACTCCATCGGTAACCTACGAGCAGTACTTC.

There are a few counts of this clonotype. The J gene is TRBJ2-7, the V gene TRBV11-1; D gene ambiguous. Looked up from germline, CDR1 is SGHAT and CDR2 is FQDESV (reference sequence). This CDR3 comprises 16 residues. The V end was cut by 2 bases, the J end by 1 base, with 15 bases between. The chain's CDR3 is CASSLSSVDWSYEQYF. Here the CDR3 DNA reads TGTGCCAGCAGCTTAAGTTCGGTGGATTGGTCCTACGAGCAGTACTTC.

Ten or more counts support this clonotype. The chain has TRBV5-1 and TRBJ2-1; maybe TRBD1 (6 bases). The CDR3 is made up of 13 amino acids. V lost 4 bases, J lost 12 bases, and 17 bases lay in between. CDR1 and CDR2 (germline): SGHRS, YFSETQ. Written as DNA, the CDR3 is TGCGCCAGCAGCAACGAAAATCAGGGGACGCAGTTCTTC. This codes for CASSNENQGTQFF.

This clonotype was seen more than once but under ten times. The CDR3 loop is CASSPRQGANYGYTF. The DNA for the CDR3 is TGTGCCAGCAGCCCGAGACAGGGGGCAAACTATGGCTACACCTTC. The chain joins TRBV12-3 or TRBV12-4 to TRBJ1-2; 10 nucleotides match TRBD1. This CDR3 spans 15 amino acids. V lost 6 bases and J lost 2; bases outside the gene matches: 6.

This clonotype was seen a handful of times. The gene calls are TRBV19 and TRBJ2-1, with 9 bases that match TRBD2. The CDR3 spans 14 residues. Germline V gene lookup returns CDR1 LNHDA and CDR2 SQIVND (reference sequence). V lost 9 bases, J lost 3 bases, and 6 bases stayed unmatched. The CDR3 loop is CASQGLAFYNEQFF. In DNA form, the CDR3 reads TGTGCCAGCCAGGGACTAGCTTTCTACAATGAGCAGTTCTTC.